Listed below are T cell receptor beta chains from one sample, sequenced in a study of neurological immune-mediated disorders. TCRdb itself ran the 5' RACE reads through MiXCR, one entry per CDR3 protein. The sample consists of approximately 89,000 distinct CDR3 sequences, about 4% of them appearing once. The sequenced sample consisted of PBMCs. These TCRs come from a woman in her sixties or seventies with multiple sclerosis. Each CDR3 is given with its conserved first and last residue. The size entry gives once, few or many counts, or a class when the clone is expanded.

clone_size	v_call	j_call	cdr3_aa
many	TRBV12-3/TRBV12-4	TRBJ2-7	CATTGTPEGEQYF
many	TRBV6-6	TRBJ1-2	CASSSLRQDVANYGYTF
many	TRBV11-2	TRBJ1-3	CASSGQGASGNTIYF
many	TRBV7-2	TRBJ1-2	CASSRDSGYGYTF
many	TRBV12-3/TRBV12-4	TRBJ1-2	CASSLIGGGYTF
many	TRBV29-1	TRBJ2-2	CSARAGVNTGELFF
many	TRBV6-5	TRBJ1-4	CASSYSLGAHFEKLFF
many	TRBV20-1	TRBJ2-1	CSASLNPRTLAGANEQFF
many	TRBV7-8	TRBJ1-2	CASSFGQGGDGYTF
many	TRBV7-9	TRBJ2-3	CASSLGGTADTQYF
many	TRBV5-1	TRBJ2-6	CASSGLSGANVLTF
many	TRBV15	TRBJ2-1	CATSRDPGPLNEQFF
many	TRBV20-1	TRBJ2-5	CSARESSGGAKTQYF
many	TRBV6-2/TRBV6-3	TRBJ1-5	CASSYPPNQPQHF
many	TRBV7-2	TRBJ1-2	CASSETQGRGGYTF
many	TRBV29-1	TRBJ2-1	CRALTGAGNEQFF
many	TRBV20-1	TRBJ1-5	CSATTGSNQPQHF
many	TRBV5-1	TRBJ2-1	CASSLGGASNEQFF
many	TRBV7-9	TRBJ2-3	CASSLEGGSSTDTQYF
many	TRBV18	TRBJ2-6	CASSTGAGANVLTF
many	TRBV5-1	TRBJ2-7	CASSPELAGVRVEQYF
many	TRBV15	TRBJ1-6	CATSRDGSPNSPLHF
many	TRBV9	TRBJ2-3	CASSSRTHADTQYF
many	TRBV28	TRBJ1-5	CASSSPHQGSQPQHF
many	TRBV3-1	TRBJ1-2	CASSQVEAMKGALMRGYTF
many	TRBV27	TRBJ2-4	CASKQGAGDIQYF